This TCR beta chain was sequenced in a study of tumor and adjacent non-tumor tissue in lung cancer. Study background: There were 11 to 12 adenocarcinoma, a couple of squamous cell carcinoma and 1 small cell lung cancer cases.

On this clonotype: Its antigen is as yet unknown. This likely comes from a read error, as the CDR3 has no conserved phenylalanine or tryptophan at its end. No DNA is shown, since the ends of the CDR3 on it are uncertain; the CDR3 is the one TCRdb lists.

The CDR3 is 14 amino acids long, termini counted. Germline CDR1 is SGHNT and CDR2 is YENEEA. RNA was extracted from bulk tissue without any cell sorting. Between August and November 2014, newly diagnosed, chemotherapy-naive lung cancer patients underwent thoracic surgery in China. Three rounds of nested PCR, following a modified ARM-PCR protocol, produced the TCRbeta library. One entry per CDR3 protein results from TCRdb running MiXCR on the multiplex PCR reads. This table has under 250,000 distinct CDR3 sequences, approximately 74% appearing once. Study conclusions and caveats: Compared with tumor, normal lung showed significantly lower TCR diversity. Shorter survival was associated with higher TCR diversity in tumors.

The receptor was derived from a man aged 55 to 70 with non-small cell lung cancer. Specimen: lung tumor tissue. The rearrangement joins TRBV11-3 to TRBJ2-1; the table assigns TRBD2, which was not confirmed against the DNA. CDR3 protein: CASSQWLAGGEQIL.